These T cell receptor beta chains were read from a single sample in a study of blood T cell repertoires in COVID-19. The table came from immunoSEQ multiplex PCR; TCRdb's copy has only in-frame clones and leaves some out. The data hold 85,000 to 130,000 clones, with roughly 91% observed a single time. Sequencing used peripheral blood. All receptors derive from a human donor in a cohort sampled during active COVID-19. The CDR3 runs from the conserved cysteine through the conserved F or W. The order of the fields is CDR3 protein, CDR3 DNA, clone size, V gene, J gene, D gene. A D gene is named only where the DNA matches it firmly. Clone size is given for some rows only: seen once, a few or many times, or a class if the clone is expanded.

CDR3 protein: CASSRRGRGSEAFF
CDR3 DNA: TGTGCCAGTAGTCGACGCGGTAGGGGTTCTGAAGCTTTCTTT
clone size: -
V gene: TRBV19
J gene: TRBJ1-1
D gene: -

CDR3 protein: CASISRNEQFF
CDR3 DNA: TGTGCCAGCATCTCCCGCAATGAGCAGTTCTTC
clone size: -
V gene: TRBV2
J gene: TRBJ2-1
D gene: -

CDR3 protein: CASSPAGTGFYEQYF
CDR3 DNA: TGTGCCAGCAGCCCGGCCGGGACAGGGTTTTACGAGCAGTACTTC
clone size: -
V gene: TRBV5-6
J gene: TRBJ2-7
D gene: TRBD1

CDR3 protein: CASSPTRLAELYQETQYF
CDR3 DNA: TGTGCCAGCAGTCCCACACGACTAGCGGAACTGTACCAAGAGACCCAGTACTTC
clone size: -
V gene: TRBV7-9
J gene: TRBJ2-5
D gene: TRBD2

CDR3 protein: CASRNPKRTGYSGANVLTF
CDR3 DNA: TGTGCCAGTAGGAACCCAAAACGGACAGGCTACTCTGGGGCCAACGTCCTGACTTTC
clone size: -
V gene: TRBV19
J gene: TRBJ2-6
D gene: TRBD1

CDR3 protein: CASSFRQGASDEQYF
CDR3 DNA: TGCGCCAGCAGCTTTCGACAGGGGGCTTCGGACGAGCAGTACTTC
clone size: once
V gene: TRBV5-1
J gene: TRBJ2-7
D gene: TRBD1

CDR3 protein: CASSYASGENTGELFF
CDR3 DNA: TGTGCCAGCAGTTACGCCAGCGGAGAGAACACCGGGGAGCTGTTTTTT
clone size: -
V gene: TRBV6-5
J gene: TRBJ2-2
D gene: -

CDR3 protein: CASSREEGVEAFF
CDR3 DNA: TGTGCCAGCAGCCGCGAAGAGGGGGTGGAAGCTTTCTTT
clone size: -
V gene: TRBV6-2/TRBV6-3
J gene: TRBJ1-1
D gene: -

CDR3 protein: CASSLGQGTFHEQYF
CDR3 DNA: TGCGCCAGCAGCTTAGGACAGGGGACGTTCCACGAGCAGTACTTC
clone size: -
V gene: TRBV5-1
J gene: TRBJ2-7
D gene: TRBD1

CDR3 protein: CASNVDRAQGEPQHF
CDR3 DNA: TGTGCCAGCAACGTAGACAGGGCCCAGGGTGAGCCCCAGCATTTT
clone size: -
V gene: TRBV6-5
J gene: TRBJ1-5
D gene: TRBD1

CDR3 protein: CASSYVVLGSGELFF
CDR3 DNA: TGTGCCAGCAGTTACGTGGTGCTGGGCTCCGGGGAGCTGTTTTTT
clone size: -
V gene: TRBV6-2/TRBV6-3
J gene: TRBJ2-2
D gene: -

CDR3 protein: CASSQDWQTYEQYF
CDR3 DNA: TGCGCCAGCAGCCAAGATTGGCAGACCTACGAGCAGTACTTC
clone size: -
V gene: TRBV4-3
J gene: TRBJ2-7
D gene: -

CDR3 protein: CASSLEGGTGNSQLYNEQFF
CDR3 DNA: TGTGCCAGCAGCTTAGAGGGCGGGACAGGTAACTCTCAGTTATACAATGAGCAGTTCTTC
clone size: -
V gene: TRBV7-6
J gene: TRBJ2-1
D gene: TRBD1

CDR3 protein: CASSSSSNQPQHF
CDR3 DNA: TGCGCCAGCAGTTCGTCGAGCAATCAGCCCCAGCATTTT
clone size: -
V gene: TRBV4-3
J gene: TRBJ1-5
D gene: -

CDR3 protein: CASSLALSTGMIGGYTF
CDR3 DNA: TGTGCCAGCAGCTTAGCGCTCTCGACAGGGATGATTGGGGGCTACACCTTC
clone size: -
V gene: TRBV7-2
J gene: TRBJ1-2
D gene: TRBD1

CDR3 protein: CAISGGRGLETQYF
CDR3 DNA: TGTGCCATCAGTGGGGGCAGAGGTTTGGAGACCCAGTACTTC
clone size: once
V gene: TRBV10-3
J gene: TRBJ2-5
D gene: -

CDR3 protein: CASSQSWQGAGETQYF
CDR3 DNA: TGCGCCAGCAGCCAATCCTGGCAGGGGGCCGGAGAGACCCAGTACTTC
clone size: -
V gene: TRBV4-3
J gene: TRBJ2-5
D gene: TRBD1

CDR3 protein: CASRYYREGYTF
CDR3 DNA: TGTGCCAGCAGATACTACAGGGAAGGCTACACCTTC
clone size: -
V gene: TRBV28
J gene: TRBJ1-2
D gene: -

CDR3 protein: CASSLGGGSYNEQFF
CDR3 DNA: TGTGCCAGCAGCTTAGGTGGGGGCTCTTACAATGAGCAGTTCTTC
clone size: -
V gene: TRBV11-3
J gene: TRBJ2-1
D gene: -

CDR3 protein: CASSEVPSGYEKLFF
CDR3 DNA: TGTGCCAGCAGTGAAGTTCCCTCAGGCTATGAAAAACTGTTTTTT
clone size: -
V gene: TRBV2
J gene: TRBJ1-4
D gene: -

CDR3 protein: CASRTATGVTTEAFF
CDR3 DNA: TGTGCCAGCAGAACGGCGACAGGGGTCACGACTGAAGCTTTCTTT
clone size: -
V gene: TRBV28
J gene: TRBJ1-1
D gene: TRBD1

CDR3 protein: CASSRQGYEQYF
CDR3 DNA: TGTGCCAGCAGCAGACAGGGGTACGAGCAGTACTTC
clone size: -
V gene: TRBV7-2
J gene: TRBJ2-7
D gene: TRBD1

CDR3 protein: CASSTAGAHTDTQYF
CDR3 DNA: TGTGCCAGCTCCACAGCGGGGGCGCACACAGATACGCAGTATTTT
clone size: -
V gene: TRBV28
J gene: TRBJ2-3
D gene: TRBD2

CDR3 protein: CASASTFSGQANYGYTF
CDR3 DNA: TGTGCCAGCGCCAGTACCTTTTCGGGACAGGCTAACTATGGCTACACCTTC
clone size: -
V gene: TRBV13
J gene: TRBJ1-2
D gene: TRBD1

CDR3 protein: CASSLTTFGAVLSYEQYF
CDR3 DNA: TGCGCCAGCAGCCTCACAACCTTTGGGGCGGTTCTCTCCTACGAGCAGTACTTC
clone size: -
V gene: TRBV4-3
J gene: TRBJ2-7
D gene: -

CDR3 protein: CASSVAGSSNYEQYF
CDR3 DNA: TGTGCCAGCAGCGTCGCGGGATCCTCTAATTACGAGCAGTACTTC
clone size: -
V gene: TRBV9
J gene: TRBJ2-7
D gene: -

CDR3 protein: CASSPNSPHSGGHPTSYEQYF
CDR3 DNA: TGTGCCAGCAGCCCAAACTCCCCTCATAGCGGGGGCCATCCCACCTCCTACGAGCAGTACTTC
clone size: -
V gene: TRBV27
J gene: TRBJ2-7
D gene: TRBD2

CDR3 protein: CASSVGQGEAFF
CDR3 DNA: TGTGCCAGCTCAGTCGGACAGGGTGAAGCTTTCTTT
clone size: -
V gene: TRBV18
J gene: TRBJ1-1
D gene: TRBD1

CDR3 protein: CASSYIGGGNEKLFF
CDR3 DNA: TGTGCCAGCAGTTACATAGGAGGAGGAAATGAAAAACTGTTTTTT
clone size: -
V gene: TRBV6-5
J gene: TRBJ1-4
D gene: -

CDR3 protein: CASSSTGDLTEAFF
CDR3 DNA: TGTGCCAGCAGTTCAACAGGGGATCTCACTGAAGCTTTCTTT
clone size: -
V gene: TRBV6-5
J gene: TRBJ1-1
D gene: TRBD1

CDR3 protein: CASQGQLNSYEQYF
CDR3 DNA: TGTGCCAGCCAGGGACAACTAAACTCCTACGAGCAGTACTTC
clone size: -
V gene: TRBV6-5
J gene: TRBJ2-7
D gene: -

CDR3 protein: CASSPTGRGGYTF
CDR3 DNA: TGTGCCAGCAGCCCTACAGGGAGAGGGGGCTACACCTTC
clone size: -
V gene: TRBV6-6
J gene: TRBJ1-2
D gene: -

CDR3 protein: CASSLVISAGGMDTQYF
CDR3 DNA: TGTGCCAGCAGCTTAGTTATCTCGGCGGGGGGGATGGATACGCAGTATTTT
clone size: -
V gene: TRBV11-2
J gene: TRBJ2-3
D gene: TRBD2

CDR3 protein: CASSFSSGSRNTQYF
CDR3 DNA: TGTGCCAGCAGTTTCTCTAGCGGGAGTAGAAATACGCAGTATTTT
clone size: few
V gene: TRBV27
J gene: TRBJ2-3
D gene: TRBD2

CDR3 protein: CASSQEPSGVADTQYF
CDR3 DNA: TGCGCCAGCAGCCAAGAGCCTAGCGGGGTCGCAGATACGCAGTATTTT
clone size: -
V gene: TRBV4-3
J gene: TRBJ2-3
D gene: TRBD2

CDR3 protein: CASSLGLEAFF
CDR3 DNA: TGCGCCAGCAGCTTGGGGCTCGAAGCTTTCTTT
clone size: -
V gene: TRBV5-1
J gene: TRBJ1-1
D gene: -

CDR3 protein: CASSLGRTGSPGYTF
CDR3 DNA: TGCGCCAGCAGCTTGGGACGGACAGGGAGTCCTGGCTACACCTTC
clone size: -
V gene: TRBV5-1
J gene: TRBJ1-2
D gene: TRBD1

CDR3 protein: CAWSSGANSYNEQFF
CDR3 DNA: TGTGCCTGGAGTAGCGGGGCTAACTCCTACAATGAGCAGTTCTTC
clone size: -
V gene: TRBV30
J gene: TRBJ2-1
D gene: TRBD2

CDR3 protein: CVSSSYLSTGELFF
CDR3 DNA: TGTGTCAGCAGCTCCTACCTAAGCACCGGGGAGCTGTTTTTT
clone size: -
V gene: TRBV7-9
J gene: TRBJ2-2
D gene: -

CDR3 protein: CASSRTENRGPGADTQYF
CDR3 DNA: TGCGCCAGCAGTCGAACAGAAAACAGGGGGCCGGGAGCAGATACGCAGTATTTT
clone size: -
V gene: TRBV5-1
J gene: TRBJ2-3
D gene: TRBD1

CDR3 protein: CASFQSGGSTDTQYF
CDR3 DNA: TGTGCCAGCTTCCAAAGCGGGGGGAGCACAGATACGCAGTATTTT
clone size: -
V gene: TRBV6-5
J gene: TRBJ2-3
D gene: TRBD2

CDR3 protein: CASSRTGGENEQFF
CDR3 DNA: TGTGCCAGCTCGCGGACAGGGGGCGAGAATGAGCAGTTCTTC
clone size: -
V gene: TRBV18
J gene: TRBJ2-1
D gene: TRBD1

CDR3 protein: CASSGEGRTSGRVGNEQFF
CDR3 DNA: TGTGCCAGCAGCGGAGAGGGGCGGACTAGCGGGAGGGTGGGCAATGAGCAGTTCTTC
clone size: -
V gene: TRBV7-9
J gene: TRBJ2-1
D gene: TRBD2

CDR3 protein: CAVGQGAVDEQYF
CDR3 DNA: TGTGCCGTCGGACAGGGGGCTGTTGACGAGCAGTACTTC
clone size: -
V gene: TRBV10-3
J gene: TRBJ2-7
D gene: TRBD1

CDR3 protein: CASTPGHPGNTIYF
CDR3 DNA: TGTGCCAGCACCCCTGGGCACCCTGGAAACACCATATATTTT
clone size: -
V gene: TRBV7-9
J gene: TRBJ1-3
D gene: -

CDR3 protein: CASSLRMGGPQETQYF
CDR3 DNA: TGTGCCAGCAGCTTGAGAATGGGAGGGCCTCAAGAGACCCAGTACTTC
clone size: -
V gene: TRBV5-4
J gene: TRBJ2-5
D gene: TRBD2

CDR3 protein: CASTPNGLAGAQETQYF
CDR3 DNA: TGTGCCAGCACCCCGAATGGGCTAGCGGGGGCCCAAGAGACCCAGTACTTC
clone size: -
V gene: TRBV2
J gene: TRBJ2-5
D gene: TRBD2

CDR3 protein: CASSFPGTGGYGYTF
CDR3 DNA: TGTGCCAGCAGTTTTCCGGGGACAGGGGGCTATGGCTACACCTTC
clone size: -
V gene: TRBV28
J gene: TRBJ1-2
D gene: TRBD1

CDR3 protein: CASNAGGIYEQFF
CDR3 DNA: TGTGCCAGTAACGCGGGGGGTATATATGAGCAGTTCTTC
clone size: -
V gene: TRBV19
J gene: TRBJ2-1
D gene: TRBD2

CDR3 protein: CASSYAGNPNYGYTF
CDR3 DNA: TGTGCCAGCAGTTACGCAGGCAACCCTAACTATGGCTACACCTTC
clone size: -
V gene: TRBV6-5
J gene: TRBJ1-2
D gene: -

CDR3 protein: CASSHNLGSTGLRNTEAFF
CDR3 DNA: TGTGCCAGCAGCCATAACCTGGGGTCCACAGGGCTGAGGAATACTGAAGCTTTCTTT
clone size: -
V gene: TRBV14
J gene: TRBJ1-1
D gene: -

CDR3 protein: CASSPQGGDEQYF
CDR3 DNA: TGTGCCAGTAGTCCCCAGGGGGGCGACGAGCAGTACTTC
clone size: -
V gene: TRBV19
J gene: TRBJ2-7
D gene: -

CDR3 protein: CATSSYKGHTDTQYF
CDR3 DNA: TGTGCCACCAGTTCGTATAAGGGGCATACAGATACGCAGTATTTT
clone size: -
V gene: TRBV15
J gene: TRBJ2-3
D gene: -